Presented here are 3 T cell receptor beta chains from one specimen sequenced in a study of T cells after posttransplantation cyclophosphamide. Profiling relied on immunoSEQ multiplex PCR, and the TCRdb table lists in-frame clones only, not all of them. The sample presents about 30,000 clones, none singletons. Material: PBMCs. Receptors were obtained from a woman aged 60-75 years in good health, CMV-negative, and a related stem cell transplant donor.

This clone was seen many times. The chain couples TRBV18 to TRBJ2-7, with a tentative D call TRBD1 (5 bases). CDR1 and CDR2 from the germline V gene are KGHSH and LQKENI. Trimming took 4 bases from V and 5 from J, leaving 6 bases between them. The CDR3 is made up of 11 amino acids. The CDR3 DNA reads TGTGCCAGCTCACAGACAGACGAGCAGTACTTC. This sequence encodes CASSQTDEQYF.

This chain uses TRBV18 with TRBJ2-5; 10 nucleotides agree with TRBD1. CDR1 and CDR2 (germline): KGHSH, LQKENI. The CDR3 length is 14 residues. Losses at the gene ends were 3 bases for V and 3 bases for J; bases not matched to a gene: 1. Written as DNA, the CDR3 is TGTGCCAGCTCACCCGGGACAGGGGAAGAGACCCAGTACTTC. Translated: CASSPGTGEETQYF.

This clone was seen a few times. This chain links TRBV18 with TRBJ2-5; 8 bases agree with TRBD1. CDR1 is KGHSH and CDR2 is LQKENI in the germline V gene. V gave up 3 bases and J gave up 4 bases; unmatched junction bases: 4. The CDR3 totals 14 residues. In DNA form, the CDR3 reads TGTGCCAGCTCACCGTTACAGGGGGGAGAGACCCAGTACTTC. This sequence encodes CASSPLQGGETQYF.